This T cell receptor (beta chain) stems from a study of response to subunit inactivated influenza vaccine. Study-wide findings and caveats: That few new T cells are recruited by each seasonal influenza vaccination was the authors' suggestion.

V trimming: 0 bases; J trimming: 8 bases; junction bases outside the gene matches: 7. Germline loops: CDR1 DFQATT, CDR2 SNEGSKA (reference sequence). The CDR3 covers 14 residues. This clonotype was recorded a few times. Its target is not known. Each CDR3 protein is one row after TCRdb ran MiXCR on the RT-PCR reads. The sample has approximately 700,000 distinct CDR3 sequences, 15% to 19% seen once. The rearrangement joins TRBV20-1 to TRBJ2-1; 7 positions match TRBD2. The source was PBMCs from blood, collected 12 days after vaccination. The receptor was derived from a man aged 50-60 years who received an inactivated influenza vaccine. The CDR3 nucleotides read TGCAGTGCTAGAGATACCCCAGGGAGGGATGAGCAGTTCTTC. This codes for CSARDTPGRDEQFF.